Included here is one TCR beta chain sequence, with context. Antigen: not known. This specimen belongs to a study of cytomegalovirus exposure and HLA in healthy donors. About the study: A previous analysis identified approximately 120 million unique TCR beta sequences derived from 180 million or so T cells. General study points: TCR beta chains numbering some 160 were designated cytomegalovirus-associated. When analyzed later, a missense DCLRE1C variant was found to be linked to TCR beta V- and J-gene trimming.

PCR used 60 Vbeta primers and 13 Jbeta primers. In the original analysis: Per a later analysis, the number of unique TCR beta chains was approximately 80 million, of which about 11 million were shared. Sequenced by immunoSEQ multiplex PCR; TCRdb stores in-frame clones only, minus some. V and J calls and clone size are those listed in that table; D and trimming were worked out from the DNA. The sample data list 160,000 or so clones. V lost 0 bases to trimming and J lost 9 bases; unmatched junction nucleotides: 4. Germline V gene lookup returns CDR1 GTSNPN and CDR2 SVGIG (reference sequence). The CDR3 is 12 residues long.

This clonotype was obtained from a man in his thirties or forties in good health and CMV-seronegative. The rearrangement uses TRBV30 and TRBJ1-1; 7 nucleotides line up with TRBD1. Sequenced material: PBMCs. This chain's CDR3 is CAWSVDRVQAFF. The CDR3 DNA reads as TGTGCCTGGAGTGTAGACAGGGTCCAAGCTTTCTTT.